This T cell receptor beta chain was found in a study of OX40 agonist ivuxolimab in advanced cancers. Clones were sequenced by immunoSEQ multiplex PCR, and TCRdb holds only the in-frame ones, with some missing. The sample includes about 28,000 clones, 84% of them seen just once. This clone has only a few counts. V lost 6 bases and J lost 4; bases outside the gene matches: 4. The CDR3 consists of 15 residues. Looked up from germline, CDR1 is MNHEY and CDR2 is SVGAGI. This clonotype was sampled from an adult with an advanced solid tumor such as melanoma, head and neck, liver or kidney cancer. Sequences were derived from CD4+ or CD8+ T cells sorted from blood, sampled in a trial of the OX40 agonist ivuxolimab. The genes are TRBV6-5 and TRBJ2-2, with TRBD1 identical over 11 bases. The CDR3: CASSPGTGGTGELFF. DNA for the CDR3: TGTGCCAGCAGCCCAGGGACAGGGGGCACCGGGGAGCTGTTTTTT.